These 28 T cell receptor beta chains share one sample of origin, sequenced in a study of regulatory T cells in long-lasting Graves disease. Specified time point: persistent/refractory GD, antithyroid drugs over 5 years with positive TRAb. The authors made the TCR library using RNA they extracted from PBMCs. Investigators prepared the TCR beta libraries by applying iRepertoire HTBI primers and Arm-PCR of CDR3 regions. MiXCR was run by TCRdb on the multiplex PCR reads, yielding one entry per CDR3 protein. The table shows about 450,000 distinct CDR3 sequences, with less than 25% occurring only once. Sequences were derived from peripheral blood mononuclear cells (PBMCs), sampled when the disease was refractory, from a patient treated with antithyroid drugs. These receptors all stem from a female donor with Graves disease.

This clonotype was counted only a few times. The chain recombines TRBV9 with TRBJ1-2; 7 positions match TRBD1. The CDR3 contains 17 residues. V lost 5 bases and J lost 3; bases outside the gene matches: 16. Germline CDR1 and CDR2: SGDLS and YYNGEE. The CDR3 is CASRQMTGRINDYGYTF. CDR3 bases: TGTGCCAGCAGACAGATGACAGGGAGGATCAATGACTATGGCTACACCTTC.

In this sample, this clonotype turned up many times. The chain links TRBV24-1 to TRBJ1-1, with D uncertain. The germline V and J ends were trimmed by 7 bases and 5 bases, with 13 bases remaining between them. Germline CDR1 and CDR2: KGHDR and SFDVKD. This CDR3 contains 13 residues. CDR3 protein: CATRRTRGTEAFF. CDR3 in DNA: TGTGCCACCAGGCGGACCCGGGGAACTGAAGCTTTCTTT.

The table lists this clonotype with many counts. This chain links TRBV10-3 with TRBJ2-5; D remains unclear. CDR3 length equals 11 residues. V was pared by 5 bases and J by 4 bases, with 5 bases between. Germline V gene data show CDR1 as ENHRY and CDR2 as SYGVKD. The CDR3 DNA sequence: TGTGCCATCAGTAAGGGAGAGACCCAGTACTTC. Translated: CAISKGETQYF.

The table lists this clonotype with many counts. The rearrangement joins TRBV27 to TRBJ2-7, with D perhaps matching TRBD2 (6 bases). Germline loops: CDR1 MNHEY, CDR2 SMNVEV (reference sequence). The CDR3 consists of 15 residues. Trimming shortened V by 6 bases and J by 2 bases, and 17 bases separated the two germline ends. Here the CDR3 reads CASSPTPLAPYEQYF. The CDR3 DNA follows: TGTGCCAGCAGCCCAACCCCCCTAGCGCCCTACGAGCAGTACTTC.

The gene calls are TRBV7-9 and TRBJ2-7; a possible D gene is TRBD1 (6 bases). The CDR3 extends over 16 amino acids. V lost 4 bases, J lost 3 bases, and 19 bases lay in between. Germline values: CDR1 SEHNR, CDR2 FQNEAQ (reference sequence). The CDR3 sequence is CASSSPEGVRNYEQYF. Written as DNA, the CDR3 is TGTGCCAGCAGCTCCCCTGAGGGGGTCCGCAACTACGAGCAGTACTTC. The variable domain in full, with the rest retrieved from reference TRBV7-9 and TRBJ2-7, is DTGVSQNPRHKITKRGQNVTFRCDPISEHNRLYWYRQTLGQGPEFLTYFQNEAQLEKSRLLSDRFSAERPKGSFSTLEIQRTEQGDSAMYLCASSSPEGVRNYEQYFGPGTRLTVT.

This rearrangement joins TRBV5-4 to TRBJ2-7; tentatively, D is TRBD2 (6 bases). This CDR3 is built from 14 residues. V was shortened by 0 bases and J by 5 bases, with 12 bases between the two germline ends. Germline values: CDR1 SGHNT, CDR2 YYREEE (reference sequence). The CDR3 nucleotides are TGTGCCAGCAGCTTGGACGGGAGATACAACGAGCAGTACTTC. Its translation: CASSLDGRYNEQYF.

The table lists this clonotype with many counts. The chain carries TRBV6-2 or TRBV6-3 and TRBJ1-5; 8 bases fit TRBD1. The CDR3 consists of 15 residues. Germline trimming cut 2 bases from V and 3 bases from J; bases unmatched to any gene: 3. CDR1 and CDR2 from the germline V gene are MNHEY and SVGEGT. CDR3 bases: TGTGCCAGCAGTTACGGACAGGGTGACAATCAGCCCCAGCATTTT. Translating gives CASSYGQGDNQPQHF.

This clonotype has only a few counts. This chain joins TRBV20-1 and TRBJ1-5; D perhaps matches TRBD1 (5 bases). Germline V CDR1 and CDR2: DFQATT, SNEGSKA (reference sequence). The CDR3 is made up of 15 amino acids. Trimming removed 4 bases from V and 1 base from J, with 14 bases in between. In DNA form, the CDR3 reads TGCAGTGCTACCCAGGGACTCCTGAGCAATCAGCCCCAGCATTTT. Its protein product is CSATQGLLSNQPQHF.

The V call is TRBV20-1, the J call TRBJ1-4, with unresolved D. V lost 0 bases to trimming and J lost 0 bases, with 8 bases between them. The CDR3 is 15 residues long. Germline values: CDR1 DFQATT, CDR2 SNEGSKA (reference sequence). CDR3 protein: CSARDERATNEKLFF. The CDR3, as DNA: TGCAGTGCTAGAGATGAAAGGGCAACTAATGAAAAACTGTTTTTT.

The genes are TRBV24-1 and TRBJ1-2; D unclear. Deletions cut 4 bases from V and 3 bases from J, with 8 bases between. From germline, CDR1 is KGHDR and CDR2 SFDVKD. This CDR3 spans 13 amino acids. The CDR3 region is CATSDPKDYGYTF. As DNA, the CDR3 is TGTGCCACCAGTGACCCTAAAGACTATGGCTACACCTTC.

This chain uses TRBV19 with TRBJ1-2; D unresolved. The CDR3 length is 12 residues. Per germline, CDR1 LNHDA and CDR2 SQIVND (reference sequence). Trimming shortened V by 8 bases and J by 5 bases, and 12 bases separated the two germline ends. The CDR3 bases are TGTGCCAGTGGTCCGGCAGAATATGGCTACACCTTC. Encoded protein: CASGPAEYGYTF.

The sample holds many counts of this clonotype. The chain joins TRBV28 to TRBJ1-2; D not resolved. Germline-derived CDR1 and CDR2 are MDHEN and SYDVKM. The CDR3 loop spans 12 amino acids. V gave up 3 bases and J gave up 6 bases, with 8 bases separating them. CDR3 amino acids: CASSFSPDGYTF. The CDR3 DNA reads as TGTGCCAGCAGTTTTAGTCCGGATGGCTACACCTTC.

This clonotype was seen ten or more times. The chain recombines TRBV6-2 or TRBV6-3 with TRBJ2-5; TRBD2 aligns across 8 bases. V shed 4 bases and J 6 bases; nucleotides not matched to a gene: 4. CDR1 is MNHEY and CDR2 is SVGEGT in the germline V gene. The CDR3 sequence is 13 residues long. CDR3 protein: CASSSSGSKTQYF. Written as DNA, the CDR3 is TGTGCCAGCAGTTCAAGCGGGAGTAAGACCCAGTACTTC.

This clonotype was found many times. The chain recombines TRBV11-1 with TRBJ2-7; a weak D match, TRBD1 (5 bases). Germline V gene data show CDR1 as SGHAT and CDR2 as FQDESV (reference sequence). V shed 0 bases and J shed 6 bases, with 18 bases lying between them. The CDR3 consists of 16 residues. CDR3 in DNA: TGTGCCAGCAGCTTAGCGCCCCAGGGTCGGTTCGGCGAGCAGTACTTC. Translation: CASSLAPQGRFGEQYF.

This clonotype was observed many times. V usage is TRBV28 and J usage is TRBJ2-2; no clear D gene. V dropped 5 bases and J dropped 6 bases, with 16 bases sitting between them. CDR3 length: 15 amino acids. The V gene's germline CDR1 is MDHEN and CDR2 SYDVKM. DNA of the CDR3: TGTGCCAGCAGTCCGACGACGGTGCTCTCCGGGGAGCTGTTTTTT. Encoded protein: CASSPTTVLSGELFF.

At least ten counts were recorded for this clonotype. The rearrangement links TRBV6-1 to TRBJ1-4; TRBD1 aligns across 7 bases. Germline loops: CDR1 MNHNS, CDR2 SASEGT. The V and J ends lost 8 bases and 4 bases, in that order; junction bases with no gene match: 16. This CDR3 has 17 amino acids. CDR3 sequence (DNA): TGTGCCAGCGCGGAGAGACAGGGCGTTCAAGATAATGAAAAACTGTTTTTT. Its protein is CASAERQGVQDNEKLFF.

This clonotype was observed a few times. The chain has TRBV12-5 and TRBJ2-1; a possible D gene is TRBD1 (5 bases). Germline V CDR1 and CDR2: LGHNT, FRNRAP. This CDR3 has 15 amino acids. Trimming pared 4 bases from V and 0 bases from J, leaving 10 bases between. CDR3 DNA: TGTGCTAGTGGTTCCGACAGAAGCTCCTACAATGAGCAGTTCTTC. Translation gives CASGSDRSSYNEQFF.

The CDR3 protein is CASSRGRGARSGANVLTF. CDR3 DNA: TGTGCCAGCAGTCGGGGGAGGGGCGCTCGTTCTGGGGCCAACGTCCTGACTTTC. This chain links TRBV6-1 with TRBJ2-6; 7 positions match TRBD2. CDR1 is MNHNS and CDR2 is SASEGT in the germline V gene. J was trimmed by 1 base and V by 5 bases; bases with no gene match: 11. This CDR3 spans 18 amino acids.

This clonotype was seen ten or more times. The chain is built from TRBV7-8 and TRBJ1-4; D not certain. Looked up from germline, CDR1 is SGHVS and CDR2 is FQNEAQ. There are 16 residues in the CDR3. V lost 1 base and J lost 6, with 15 bases in between. CDR3 DNA: TGTGCCAGCAGCTTAGTGTTAAGGACCGAACATGAAAAACTGTTTTTT. Amino acid sequence: CASSLVLRTEHEKLFF.

CDR3 residues: CASIPYGGSNQPQHF. The CDR3 DNA follows: TGTGCCAGCATCCCCTACGGGGGGAGCAATCAGCCCCAGCATTTT. The genes are TRBV27 and TRBJ1-5; D might be TRBD1 (5 bases). The CDR3 length is 15 residues. Germline lookup yields CDR1 MNHEY and CDR2 SMNVEV (reference sequence). V lost 7 bases and J 1 base, leaving 14 bases between the germline ends.

The V call is TRBV29-1, the J call TRBJ2-2, with D perhaps TRBD1 (5 bases). The CDR3 has 12 amino acids. Germline V gene data show CDR1 as SQVTM and CDR2 as ANQGSEA. Trimming removed 6 bases from V and 5 bases from J, with 10 bases in between. Here the CDR3 reads CSVEQATGELFF. The DNA of the CDR3 is TGCAGCGTAGAACAGGCAACCGGGGAGCTGTTTTTT.

This clonotype was counted between two and nine times. V usage is TRBV13 and J usage is TRBJ1-1; TRBD1 matches 11 bases. The germline gives CDR1 PRHDT, CDR2 FYEKMQ (reference sequence). The CDR3 runs to 18 residues. Trimming removed 5 bases from V and 2 bases from J; junction bases left unmatched: 13. CDR3 in DNA: TGTGCCAGCAGCCCTAATGGACAGGGGGCTGGCTTTAACACTGAAGCTTTCTTT. Translated, it gives CASSPNGQGAGFNTEAFF.

CDR3 in DNA: TGTGCCAGTAGTCTGGCGGGGAGGATTGATACGCAGTATTTT. This gives the protein CASSLAGRIDTQYF. The gene calls are TRBV19 and TRBJ2-3; D may be TRBD2 (6 bases). This CDR3 is built from 14 residues. Trimming removed 5 bases at V and 6 bases at J, with 15 bases between. From germline, CDR1 is LNHDA and CDR2 SQIVND (reference sequence).

This clonotype showed up many times. The genes are TRBV2 and TRBJ1-2; 7 nucleotides match TRBD1. Per germline, CDR1 SNHLY and CDR2 FYNNEI. This CDR3 spans 14 amino acids. V was pared by 6 bases and J by 8 bases, with 12 bases of the junction left unmatched. As DNA, the CDR3 is TGTGCCAGCAGCCGCCGGGACAGAGAGGTCGGCTACACCTTC. This sequence encodes CASSRRDREVGYTF.

The rearrangement uses TRBV11-3 and TRBJ2-7; the D is unclear. The CDR3 totals 13 residues. Germline V gives CDR1 SGHNT, CDR2 YENEEA. V was cut by 0 bases and J by 6 bases, with 9 bases left in between. The CDR3 region has the DNA TGTGCCAGCAGCTTAGATTCTGGGTCCGAGCAGTACTTC. This gives the protein CASSLDSGSEQYF.

This clonotype was detected a few times. This rearrangement joins TRBV27 to TRBJ2-7; 7 bases are shared with TRBD1. CDR3 size: 13 residues. Trimming took 8 bases from V and 0 from J; bases not matched to a gene: 4. Germline V gene sequence: CDR1 MNHEY, CDR2 SMNVEV (reference sequence). CDR3: CASGTAASYEQYF. The CDR3 region has the DNA TGTGCCAGCGGGACAGCAGCCTCCTACGAGCAGTACTTC.

This clonotype was picked up a small number of times. For the CDR3, the DNA is TGTGCCAGCAGGATGGGACAGGGGAACTATGGCTACACCTTC. Its translation: CASRMGQGNYGYTF. J is TRBJ1-2 and V is TRBV2; TRBD1 matches 10 bases. The CDR3 extends over 14 amino acids. The V segment lost 6 bases and the J segment 2 bases; nucleotides outside the gene matches: 3. Per germline, CDR1 SNHLY and CDR2 FYNNEI.

This clonotype was picked up a small number of times. The chain uses TRBV18 and TRBJ1-2; no clear D gene. V was clipped by 0 bases and J by 0 bases, with 8 bases between them. This CDR3 region has 15 residues. CDR1 is KGHSH and CDR2 is LQKENI in the germline V gene. DNA for the CDR3: TGTGCCAGCTCACCACCAGGTCGAGCTAACTATGGCTACACCTTC. Translation gives CASSPPGRANYGYTF. Together with reference TRBV18 and TRBJ1-2, the CDR3 gives the full variable domain: NAGVMQNPRHLVRRRGQEARLRCSPMKGHSHVYWYRQLPEEGLKFMVYLQKENIIDESGMPKERFSAEFPKEGPSILRIQQVVRGDSAAYFCASSPPGRANYGYTFGSGTRLTVV.